Described below is a single T cell receptor beta chain sequence and its context. The target antigen is unknown. An even split of each subset's genomic DNA across several immunoSEQ plates was performed. The table came from immunoSEQ multiplex PCR; TCRdb's copy has only in-frame clones and leaves some out. The sample yields about 2.2 million clones, just over 90% seen once. Germline assignment: CDR1 MNHEY and CDR2 SMNVEV (reference sequence). The CDR3 extends over 12 amino acids. V lost 5 bases and J lost 3, with 6 bases in between. Positive CCR7 selection of CD45RO-negative cells yielded the naive CD8 cells, and terminally differentiated effector memory CD45RA+ cells were excluded. The source of the sample is a study of shared clonotypes between healthy human individuals. Study-wide results and limits: Blood was the only sampled material, and tissue repertoires likely differ. Naive subsets generally had larger estimated richness than memory subsets.

This receptor was obtained from a man aged 18 to 29 in good health. Some clones in this sample may be carry-over from other donors' samples. Sequencing was performed on naive CD8+ T cells from PBMCs. The chain links TRBV27 to TRBJ2-3; no reliable D call. CDR3: CASSKLTDTQYF. In DNA, the CDR3 is TGTGCCAGCAGTAAGCTAACAGATACGCAGTATTTT.